Detailed here is one TCR beta chain. The target antigen is unknown. Method: immunoSEQ multiplex PCR; TCRdb's copy keeps in-frame clones and lacks some. This sample has some 1.5 million clones, with 95% to 97% found just once. This record belongs to a study of shared clonotypes between healthy human individuals. Findings and caveats of the study: Rarefaction showed that sequencing of sorted subsets was incomplete (despite large depth). It was the non-shared clonotypes that had lower generation probabilities than clonotypes shared by all four donors.

V lost 1 base to trimming and J lost 3 bases, with 11 bases between them. CDR3 length: 14 residues. Germline CDR1 SGHDT, CDR2 YYEEEE. Sequencing was carried out using naive CD4+ T cells sorted from blood. Subset in this sample: CD45RA+ positively selected. The source is a man aged 25-45 years in good health. The chain is built from TRBV5-6 and TRBJ2-7; either TRBD1 or TRBD2 may fit D (5 bases each). Here the CDR3 reads CASSLTGQVYEQYF. In DNA, the CDR3 is TGTGCCAGCAGCTTGACGGGGCAGGTCTACGAGCAGTACTTC.